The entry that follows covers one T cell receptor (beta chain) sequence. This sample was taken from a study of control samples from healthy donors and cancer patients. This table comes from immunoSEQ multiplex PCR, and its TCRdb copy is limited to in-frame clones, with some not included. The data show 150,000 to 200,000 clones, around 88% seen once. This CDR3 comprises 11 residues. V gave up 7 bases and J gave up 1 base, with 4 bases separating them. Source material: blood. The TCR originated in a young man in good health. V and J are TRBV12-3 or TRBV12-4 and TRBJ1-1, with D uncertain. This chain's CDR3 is CASNANTEAFF. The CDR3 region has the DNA TGTGCCAGCAATGCGAACACTGAAGCTTTCTTT.